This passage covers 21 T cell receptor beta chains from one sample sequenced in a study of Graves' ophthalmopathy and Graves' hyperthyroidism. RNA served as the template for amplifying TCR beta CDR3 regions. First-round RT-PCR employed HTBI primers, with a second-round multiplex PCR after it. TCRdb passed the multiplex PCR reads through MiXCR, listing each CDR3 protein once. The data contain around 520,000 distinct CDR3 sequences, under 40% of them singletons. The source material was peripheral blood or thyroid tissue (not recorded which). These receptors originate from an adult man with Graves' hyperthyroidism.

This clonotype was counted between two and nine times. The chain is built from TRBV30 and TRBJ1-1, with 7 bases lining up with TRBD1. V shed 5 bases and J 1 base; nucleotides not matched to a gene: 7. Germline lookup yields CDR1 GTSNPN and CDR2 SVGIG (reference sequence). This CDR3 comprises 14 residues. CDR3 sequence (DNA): TGTGCCTGGCAAAAACAGGGGAGGAACACTGAAGCTTTCTTT. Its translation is CAWQKQGRNTEAFF.

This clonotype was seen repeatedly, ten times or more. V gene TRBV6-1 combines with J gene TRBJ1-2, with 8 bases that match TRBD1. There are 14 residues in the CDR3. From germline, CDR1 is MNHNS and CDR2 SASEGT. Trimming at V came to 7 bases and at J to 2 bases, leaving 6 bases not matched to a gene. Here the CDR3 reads CASTRTGTNYGYTF. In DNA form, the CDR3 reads TGTGCCAGCACCCGGACAGGGACCAACTATGGCTACACCTTC.

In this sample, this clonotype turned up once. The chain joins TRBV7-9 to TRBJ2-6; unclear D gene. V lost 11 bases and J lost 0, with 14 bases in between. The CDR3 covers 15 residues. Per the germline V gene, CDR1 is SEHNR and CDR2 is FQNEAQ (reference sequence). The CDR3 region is CAWSVDFSGANVLTF. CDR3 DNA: TGTGCCTGGAGTGTAGACTTCTCTGGGGCCAACGTCCTGACTTTC.

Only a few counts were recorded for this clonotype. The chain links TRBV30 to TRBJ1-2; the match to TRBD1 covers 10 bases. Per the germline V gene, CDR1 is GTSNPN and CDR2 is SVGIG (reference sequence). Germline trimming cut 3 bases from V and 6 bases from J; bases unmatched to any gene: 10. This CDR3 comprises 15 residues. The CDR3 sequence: CAWSRSDRGMHGYTF. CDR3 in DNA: TGTGCCTGGAGCCGTTCGGACAGGGGGATGCATGGCTACACCTTC.

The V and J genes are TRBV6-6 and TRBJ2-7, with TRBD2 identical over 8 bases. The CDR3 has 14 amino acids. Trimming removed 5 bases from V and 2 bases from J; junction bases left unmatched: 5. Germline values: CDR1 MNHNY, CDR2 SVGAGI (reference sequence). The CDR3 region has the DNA TGTGCCAGCAGTCCCGGGACTAGTACCTACGAGCAGTACTTC. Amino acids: CASSPGTSTYEQYF.

The CDR3 protein is CASSIGLNYEQYF. The CDR3, as DNA: TGTGCCAGTAGTATAGGACTAAACTACGAGCAGTACTTC. The rearrangement joins TRBV19 to TRBJ2-7; D perhaps matches TRBD2 (5 bases). Trimming stripped 1 base from V and 3 bases from J, with 7 bases between. The CDR3 is 13 residues long. CDR1 is LNHDA and CDR2 is SQIVND in the germline V gene (reference sequence). Using reference TRBV19 and TRBJ2-7 for the parts outside the CDR3, the full variable domain is DGGITQSPKYLFRKEGQNVTLSCEQNLNHDAMYWYRQDPGQGLRLIYYSQIVNDFQKGDIAEGYSVSREKKESFPLTVTSAQKNPTAFYLCASSIGLNYEQYFGPGTRLTVT.

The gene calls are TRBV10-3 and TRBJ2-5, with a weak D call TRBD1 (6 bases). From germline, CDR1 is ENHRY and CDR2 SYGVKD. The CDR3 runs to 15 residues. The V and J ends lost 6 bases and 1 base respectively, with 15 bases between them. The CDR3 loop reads CAIRTGWGPQETQYF. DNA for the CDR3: TGTGCCATCAGAACAGGGTGGGGGCCCCAAGAGACCCAGTACTTC.

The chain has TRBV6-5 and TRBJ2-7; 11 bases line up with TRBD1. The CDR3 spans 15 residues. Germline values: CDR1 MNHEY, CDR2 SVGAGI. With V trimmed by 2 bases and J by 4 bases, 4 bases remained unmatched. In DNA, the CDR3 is TGTGCCAGCAGTTACCCCGGGACAGGGGGGTACGAGCAGTACTTC. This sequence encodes CASSYPGTGGYEQYF.

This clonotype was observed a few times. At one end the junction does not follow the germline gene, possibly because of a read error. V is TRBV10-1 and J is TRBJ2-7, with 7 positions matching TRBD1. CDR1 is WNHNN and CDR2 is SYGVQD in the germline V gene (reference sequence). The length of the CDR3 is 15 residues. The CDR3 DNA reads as TGCGCCAGCAGTGGGGGAGACAGGGCGGTATACGAGCGGTACTTC. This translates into CASSGGDRAVYERYF.

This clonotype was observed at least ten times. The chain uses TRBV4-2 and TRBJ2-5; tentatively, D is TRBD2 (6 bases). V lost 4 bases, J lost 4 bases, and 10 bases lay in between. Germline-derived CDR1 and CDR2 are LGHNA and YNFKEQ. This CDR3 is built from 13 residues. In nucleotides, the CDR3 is TGTGCCAGCAGCCCCCTCGGGGGAGAGACCCAGTACTTC. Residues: CASSPLGGETQYF.

In DNA form, the CDR3 reads TGTGCCAGCTCACCGTCGGCCAGGCTTACCTACGAGCAGTACTTC. As protein: CASSPSARLTYEQYF. V and J are TRBV7-9 and TRBJ2-7; no clear D. Germline CDR1 SEHNR, CDR2 FQNEAQ (reference sequence). V was cut by 8 bases and J by 2 bases, with 19 bases left in between. This CDR3 contains 15 residues.

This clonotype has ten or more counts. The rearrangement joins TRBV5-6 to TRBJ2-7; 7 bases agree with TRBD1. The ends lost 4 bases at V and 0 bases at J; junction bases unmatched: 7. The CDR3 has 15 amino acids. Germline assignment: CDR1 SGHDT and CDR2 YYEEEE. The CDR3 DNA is TGTGCCAGCAGCCCCCTGGACAGGAGCTCCTACGAGCAGTACTTC. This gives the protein CASSPLDRSSYEQYF.

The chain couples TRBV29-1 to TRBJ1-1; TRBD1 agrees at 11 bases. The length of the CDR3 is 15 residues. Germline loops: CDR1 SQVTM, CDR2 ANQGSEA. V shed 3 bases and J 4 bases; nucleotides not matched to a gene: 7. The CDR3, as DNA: TGCAGCGTTGACTACGCCGGGACAGGGGGCACTGAAGCTTTCTTT. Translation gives CSVDYAGTGGTEAFF.

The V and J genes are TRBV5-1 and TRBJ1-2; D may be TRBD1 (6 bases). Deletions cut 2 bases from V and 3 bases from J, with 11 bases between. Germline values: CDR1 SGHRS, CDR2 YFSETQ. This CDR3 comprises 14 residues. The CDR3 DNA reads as TGCGCCAGCAGCTTCCAGGGGTCGGACTATGGCTACACCTTC. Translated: CASSFQGSDYGYTF.

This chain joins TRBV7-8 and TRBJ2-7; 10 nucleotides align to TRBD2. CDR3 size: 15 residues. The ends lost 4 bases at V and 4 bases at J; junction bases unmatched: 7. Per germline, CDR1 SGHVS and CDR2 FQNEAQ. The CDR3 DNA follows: TGTGCCAGCAGCTCAGTACTAGCGGGGAATTACGAGCAGTACTTC. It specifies CASSSVLAGNYEQYF.

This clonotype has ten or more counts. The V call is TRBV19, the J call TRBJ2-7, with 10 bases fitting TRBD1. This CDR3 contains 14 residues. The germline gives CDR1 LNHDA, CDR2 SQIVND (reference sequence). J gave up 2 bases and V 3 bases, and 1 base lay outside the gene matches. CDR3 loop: CASSMGTGAYEQYF. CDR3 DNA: TGTGCCAGTAGTATGGGGACAGGGGCCTACGAGCAGTACTTC. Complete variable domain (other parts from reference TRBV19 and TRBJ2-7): DGGITQSPKYLFRKEGQNVTLSCEQNLNHDAMYWYRQDPGQGLRLIYYSQIVNDFQKGDIAEGYSVSREKKESFPLTVTSAQKNPTAFYLCASSMGTGAYEQYFGPGTRLTVT.

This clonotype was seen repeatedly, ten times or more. The CDR3 protein is CASSFRDRTYEQYF. In DNA, the CDR3 is TGTGCCAGCAGCTTCCGGGACAGAACCTACGAGCAGTACTTC. This chain connects TRBV5-8 to TRBJ2-7; 7 bases are a match to TRBD1. CDR1 is SGHTS, CDR2 YDEGEE, per germline. J gave up 2 bases and V 2 bases, and 4 bases lay outside the gene matches. The CDR3 has 14 amino acids.

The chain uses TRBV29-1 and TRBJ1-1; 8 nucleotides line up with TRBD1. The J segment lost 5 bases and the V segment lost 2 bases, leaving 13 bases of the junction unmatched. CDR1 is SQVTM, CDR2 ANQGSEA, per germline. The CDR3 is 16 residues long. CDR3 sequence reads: CSVERPRQGHGTEAFF. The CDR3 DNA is TGCAGCGTTGAAAGGCCCAGACAGGGGCATGGTACTGAAGCTTTCTTT.

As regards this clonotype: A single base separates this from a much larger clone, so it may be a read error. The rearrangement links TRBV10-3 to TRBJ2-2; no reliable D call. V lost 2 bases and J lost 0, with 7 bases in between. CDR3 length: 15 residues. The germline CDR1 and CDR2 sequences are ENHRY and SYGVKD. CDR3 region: CAISEPGANTGELFF. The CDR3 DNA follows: TGTGCCATCAGTGAGCCGGGCGCGAACACCGGGGAGCTGTTTTTT.

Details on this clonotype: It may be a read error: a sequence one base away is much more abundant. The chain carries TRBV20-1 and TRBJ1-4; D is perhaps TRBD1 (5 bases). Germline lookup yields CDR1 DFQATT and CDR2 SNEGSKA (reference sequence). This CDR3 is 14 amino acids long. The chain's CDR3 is CSAAPGPSNEELFF. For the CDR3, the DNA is TGCAGTGCTGCCCCGGGACCGTCTAATGAAGAACTGTTTTTT.

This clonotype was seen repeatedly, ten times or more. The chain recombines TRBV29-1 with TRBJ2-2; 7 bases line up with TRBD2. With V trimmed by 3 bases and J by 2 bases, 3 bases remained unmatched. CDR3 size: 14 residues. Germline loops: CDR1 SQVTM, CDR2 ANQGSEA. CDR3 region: CSVDRGLNTGELFF. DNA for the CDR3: TGCAGCGTTGACCGGGGACTAAACACCGGGGAGCTGTTTTTT.